This paragraph reports one T cell receptor beta chain. As processed by the authors: Estimated nucleated cell counts came from reference gene primer amplification. Data came from immunoSEQ multiplex PCR; TCRdb stores just in-frame clones and leaves some out. V and J calls and clone size follow that table, whereas D and trimming were derived from the DNA. The repertoire holds 150,000 or so clones, with 87% as singletons. The entry originates in a study of blood T cell repertoires in COVID-19. About the research overall: Researchers got acute and convalescent COVID-19 samples from the United States, Italy and Spain. The analysed material was cDNA or gDNA that came from T cells, B-cell-depleted T cells, or PBMCs.

Germline assignment: CDR1 WSHSY and CDR2 SAAADI. The CDR3 totals 16 residues. After removal of 2 bases from V and 5 bases from J, the junction contained 8 bases not matched to a gene. Specimen: peripheral blood. The TCR comes from a man older than 75 with acute or convalescent COVID-19. V and J are TRBV10-2 and TRBJ1-5, with 8 bases identical to TRBD1. CDR3 DNA: TGCGCCAGCAGTGAGGTGGCAGGGGGCGCCGATCAGCCCCAGCATTTT. This translates into CASSEVAGGADQPQHF.